The source of this TCR beta chain is a study of T cell repertoires in cytomegalovirus infection. Looking at the study overall: Recently identified HLA-C-restricted CMV epitopes were used, and well-studied HLA-B-restricted CMV epitopes were used as well. Signatures in public TCR beta sequences pointed to both CMV infection and matching HLA type. Study observations and caveats: Across the ex vivo response, the dominant clonotypes were HLA-C-restricted CMV-specific TCR beta clonotypes.

TCRdb itself ran the reads through MiXCR, one entry per CDR3 protein. This table holds tens of thousands of distinct CDR3 sequences, around 20% found once. The table lists this clonotype with a few counts. The antigen is undetermined. Trimming cost V 6 bases and J 6 bases, with 14 bases left between them. Germline CDR1 SEHNR, CDR2 FQNEAQ (reference sequence). This CDR3 has 13 residues. The J gene is TRBJ1-2, the V gene TRBV7-9; D unclear. The specimen was CD8+ T cells from cultured PBMCs, collected from culture after CMV antigen stimulation. The TCR originated in a human donor in good health (CMV status not recorded). Some clones in this sample may be carry-over from other donors' samples. The CDR3 bases are TGTGCCAGCAGTCATTCCCAGGCGGATGGCTACACCTTC. This encodes CASSHSQADGYTF.